This TCR beta chain was sequenced in a study of cytomegalovirus exposure and HLA in healthy donors. Study as a whole: It was reported in a later analysis that the 100 to 150 validation repertoires used the same platform as the approximately 670 first-cohort repertoires. Study-wide points: Many donors shared some public TCRs, even though most TCR sequences were rare. First-cohort TCR clusters tended to co-occur in the roughly 130 validation repertoires, a later analysis found.

Here immunoSEQ multiplex PCR was the method, and the copy in TCRdb shows in-frame clones only, minus some. The data hold 150,000 to 200,000 clones, with 84% observed a single time. CDR1 is SGDLS and CDR2 is YYNGEE in the germline V gene. This CDR3 spans 13 amino acids. V was trimmed by 3 bases and J by 8 bases, leaving 12 bases between them. This clone was seen a handful of times. Its antigen is unknown. The V call is TRBV9, the J call TRBJ2-1; maybe TRBD1 (6 bases). Sequenced sample: PBMCs. The TCR originated in a man between 25 and 39 years old in good health and CMV-seropositive. CDR3 amino acids: CASSEDSSYEQFF. For the CDR3, the DNA is TGTGCCAGCAGCGAGGACAGCAGCTATGAGCAGTTCTTC.